What follows describes a single T cell receptor beta chain. Its antigen remains unidentified. Naive CD4+ cells were CD45RA-selected; the remaining cells were memory. The data stem from a study of shared clonotypes between healthy human individuals. Broader study findings: Rarefaction analysis demonstrated incomplete sorted-subset sequencing notwithstanding large depth.

V gave up 4 bases and J gave up 7 bases; unmatched junction bases: 3. This CDR3 spans 14 amino acids. CDR1 and CDR2 (germline): KGHSH, LQKENI. Genomic DNA of every subset was divided equally among multiple immunoSEQ plates. Original handling: With immunoSEQ giving junction-only sequences and no quality scores, filtering differed. Using immunoSEQ multiplex PCR, the repertoire was profiled, and TCRdb retains in-frame clones only, with some absent. The V and J calls and clone size are taken from that table; D and trimming were inferred from the DNA. The profile shows 2 million to 3 million clones, approximately 93% of them singletons.

This chain connects TRBV18 to TRBJ1-5; TRBD1 agrees at 11 bases. Specimen: naive CD4+ T cells from PBMCs. Indicated subset: CD45RA+ positively selected. The sequence came from a man aged 18 to 29 in good health. Some clones in this sample may be carry-over from other donors' samples. The DNA for the CDR3 is TGTGCCAGCTCACTATGGGACAGGGGGCAGCCCCAGCATTTT. Protein product: CASSLWDRGQPQHF.